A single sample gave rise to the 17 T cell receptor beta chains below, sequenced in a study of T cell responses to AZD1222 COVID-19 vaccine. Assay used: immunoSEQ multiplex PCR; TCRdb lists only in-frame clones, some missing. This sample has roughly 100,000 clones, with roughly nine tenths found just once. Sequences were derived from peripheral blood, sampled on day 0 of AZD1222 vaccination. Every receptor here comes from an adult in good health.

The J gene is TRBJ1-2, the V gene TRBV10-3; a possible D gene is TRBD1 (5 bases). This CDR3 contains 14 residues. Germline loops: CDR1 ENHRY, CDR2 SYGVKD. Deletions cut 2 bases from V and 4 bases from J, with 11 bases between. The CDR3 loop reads CAISEGTGLYGYTF. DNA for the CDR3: TGTGCCATCAGTGAGGGAACAGGACTCTATGGCTACACCTTC.

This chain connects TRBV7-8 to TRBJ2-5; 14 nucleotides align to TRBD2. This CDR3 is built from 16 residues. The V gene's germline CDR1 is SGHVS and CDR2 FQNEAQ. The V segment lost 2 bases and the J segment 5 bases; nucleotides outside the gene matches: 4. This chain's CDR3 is CASSLTGTSGGETQYF. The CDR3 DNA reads TGTGCCAGCAGCTTAACCGGGACTAGCGGGGGCGAGACCCAGTACTTC.

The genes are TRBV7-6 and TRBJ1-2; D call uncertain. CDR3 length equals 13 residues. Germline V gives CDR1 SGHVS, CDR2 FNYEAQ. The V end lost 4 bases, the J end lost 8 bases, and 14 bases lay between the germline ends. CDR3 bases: TGTGCCAGCAGCTCCACCCTAGGGAACGGCTACACCTTC. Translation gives CASSSTLGNGYTF.

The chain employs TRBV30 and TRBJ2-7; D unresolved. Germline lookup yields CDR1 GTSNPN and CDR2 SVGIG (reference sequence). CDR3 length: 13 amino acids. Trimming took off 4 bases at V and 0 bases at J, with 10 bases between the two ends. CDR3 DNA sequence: TGTGCCTGGAATGGCGAACCCTCCTACGAGCAGTACTTC. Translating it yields CAWNGEPSYEQYF.

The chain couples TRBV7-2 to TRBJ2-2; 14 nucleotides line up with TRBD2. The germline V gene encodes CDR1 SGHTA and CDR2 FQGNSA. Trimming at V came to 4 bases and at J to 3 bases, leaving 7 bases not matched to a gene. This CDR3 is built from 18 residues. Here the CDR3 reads CASSSRTSGGPYTGELFF. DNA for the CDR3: TGTGCCAGCAGCTCAAGGACTAGCGGGGGGCCCTACACCGGGGAGCTGTTTTTT. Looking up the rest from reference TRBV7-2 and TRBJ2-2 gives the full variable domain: GAGVSQSPSNKVTEKGKDVELRCDPISGHTALYWYRQSLGQGLEFLIYFQGNSAPDKSGLPSDRFSAERTGGSVSTLTIQRTQQEDSAVYLCASSSRTSGGPYTGELFFGEGSRLTVL.

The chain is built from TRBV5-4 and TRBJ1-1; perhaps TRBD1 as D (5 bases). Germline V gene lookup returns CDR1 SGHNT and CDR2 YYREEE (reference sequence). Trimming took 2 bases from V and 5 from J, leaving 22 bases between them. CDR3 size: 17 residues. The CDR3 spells CASSLPNPGSGLTEAFF. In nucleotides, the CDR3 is TGTGCCAGCAGCTTACCTAACCCAGGGTCTGGGCTGACTGAAGCTTTCTTT.

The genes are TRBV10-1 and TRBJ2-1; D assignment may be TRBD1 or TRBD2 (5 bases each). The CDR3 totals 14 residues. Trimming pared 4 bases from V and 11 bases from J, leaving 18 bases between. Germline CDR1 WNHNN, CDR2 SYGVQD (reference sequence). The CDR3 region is CASSVSGTAGKQFF. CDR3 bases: TGCGCCAGCAGTGTTTCCGGGACGGCCGGAAAGCAGTTCTTC.

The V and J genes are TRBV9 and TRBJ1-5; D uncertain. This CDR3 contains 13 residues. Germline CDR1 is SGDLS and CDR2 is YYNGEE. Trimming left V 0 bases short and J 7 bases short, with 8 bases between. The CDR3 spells CASSVAGSQPQHF. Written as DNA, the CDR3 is TGTGCCAGCAGCGTAGCGGGAAGCCAGCCCCAGCATTTT.

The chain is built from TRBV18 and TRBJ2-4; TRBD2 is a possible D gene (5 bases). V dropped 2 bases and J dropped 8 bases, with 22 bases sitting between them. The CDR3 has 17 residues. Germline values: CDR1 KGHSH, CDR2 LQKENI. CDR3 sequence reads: CASSPMATSGKVDIQYF. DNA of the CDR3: TGTGCCAGCTCACCAATGGCCACCTCGGGGAAAGTGGACATTCAGTACTTC.

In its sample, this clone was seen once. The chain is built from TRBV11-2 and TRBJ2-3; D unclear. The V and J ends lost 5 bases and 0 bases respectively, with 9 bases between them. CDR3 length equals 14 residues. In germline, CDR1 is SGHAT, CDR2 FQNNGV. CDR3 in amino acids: CASSRSLSTDTQYF. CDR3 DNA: TGTGCCAGCAGCCGAAGCCTTAGCACAGATACGCAGTATTTT. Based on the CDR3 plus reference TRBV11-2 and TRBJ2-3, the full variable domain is EAGVAQSPRYKIIEKRQSVAFWCNPISGHATLYWYQQILGQGPKLLIQFQNNGVVDDSQLPKDRFSAERLKGVDSTLKIQPAKLEDSAVYLCASSRSLSTDTQYFGPGTRLTVL.

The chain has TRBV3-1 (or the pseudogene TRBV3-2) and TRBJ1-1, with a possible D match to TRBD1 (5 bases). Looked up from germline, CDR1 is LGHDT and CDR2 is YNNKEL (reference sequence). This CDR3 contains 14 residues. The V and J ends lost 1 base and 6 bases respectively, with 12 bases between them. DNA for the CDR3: TGTGCCAGCAGCCAAGGGGGGACGGCTGCTGAAGCTTTCTTT. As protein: CASSQGGTAAEAFF.

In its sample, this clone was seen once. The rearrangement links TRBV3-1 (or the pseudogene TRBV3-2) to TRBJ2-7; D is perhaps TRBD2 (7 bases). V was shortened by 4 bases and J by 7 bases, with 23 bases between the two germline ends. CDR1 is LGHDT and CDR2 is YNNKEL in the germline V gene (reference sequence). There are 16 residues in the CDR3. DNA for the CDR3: TGTGCCAGCAGCCTCCGATGGGGGGGGCCGGCGGGAGAGCAGTACTTC. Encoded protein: CASSLRWGGPAGEQYF.

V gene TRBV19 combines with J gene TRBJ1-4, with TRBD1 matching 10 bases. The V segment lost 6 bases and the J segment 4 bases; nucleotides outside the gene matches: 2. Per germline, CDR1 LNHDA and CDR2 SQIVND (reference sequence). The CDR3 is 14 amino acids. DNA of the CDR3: TGTGCCAGTAGCGGGACAGGGGATAATGAAAAACTGTTTTTT. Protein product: CASSGTGDNEKLFF.

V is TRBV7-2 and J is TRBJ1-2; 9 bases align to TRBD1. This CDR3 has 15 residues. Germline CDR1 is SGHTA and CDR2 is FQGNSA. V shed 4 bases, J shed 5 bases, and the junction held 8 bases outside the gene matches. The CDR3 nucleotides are TGTGCCAGCAGCTCGCCGGACAGGGGACAATATGGCTACACCTTC. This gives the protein CASSSPDRGQYGYTF.

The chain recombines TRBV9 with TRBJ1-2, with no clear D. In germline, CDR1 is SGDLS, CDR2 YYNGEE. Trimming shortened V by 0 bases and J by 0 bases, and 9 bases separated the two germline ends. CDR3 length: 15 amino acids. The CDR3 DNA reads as TGTGCCAGCAGCGTAGGCCCATCAGCTAACTATGGCTACACCTTC. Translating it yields CASSVGPSANYGYTF.

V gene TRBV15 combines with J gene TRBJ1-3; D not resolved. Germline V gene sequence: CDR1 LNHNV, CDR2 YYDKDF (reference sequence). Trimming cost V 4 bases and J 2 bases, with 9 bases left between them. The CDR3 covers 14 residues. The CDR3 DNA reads TGTGCCACCAGCAAAGATTCTGCTGGAAACACCATATATTTT. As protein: CATSKDSAGNTIYF. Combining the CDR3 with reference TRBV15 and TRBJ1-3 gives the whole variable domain DAMVIQNPRYQVTQFGKPVTLSCSQTLNHNVMYWYQQKSSQAPKLLFHYYDKDFNNEADTPDNFQSRRPNTSFCFLDIRSPGLGDTAMYLCATSKDSAGNTIYFGEGSWLTVV.

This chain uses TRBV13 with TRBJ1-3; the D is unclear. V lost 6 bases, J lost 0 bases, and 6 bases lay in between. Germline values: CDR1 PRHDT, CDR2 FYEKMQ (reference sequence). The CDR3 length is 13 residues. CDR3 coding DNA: TGTGCCAGCAGGCCGTACTCTGGAAACACCATATATTTT. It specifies CASRPYSGNTIYF.